The rows below give T cell receptor beta chains drawn from one sample of a study of cytomegalovirus exposure and HLA in healthy donors. The repertoire was sequenced with immunoSEQ multiplex PCR; TCRdb's copy has only in-frame clones and lacks some. The table includes around 95,000 clones, 82% detected once. Material: PBMCs. Every receptor here comes from a man between 25 and 39 years old in good health and CMV-seropositive. CDR3s leave out the opening cysteine and the closing phenylalanine or tryptophan.

v_call cdr3_length cdr3_aa
TRBV28 12 ASSSRGGVEKLF
TRBV27 13 ASSLYSLGSYEQY
TRBV4-1 13 ASSQDPRSSGEQY
TRBV10-3 11 AISDREAGEQF
TRBV7-2 11 ASSLQVYNEQF
TRBV7-7 13 ASSSRDGLYNEQF
TRBV2 14 ASSSNRGSGANVLT
TRBV7-9 14 SSSSRDNGAKNIQY
TRBV29-1 11 SVEYGANEKLF
TRBV5-6 15 ASSLPGLAGWTDTQY
TRBV10-3 14 AIGPAGGLGTDTQY
TRBV7-9 14 ASSRRGSLSYNEQF
TRBV5-1 13 ASSLVASGSYEQY
TRBV7-2 14 ASSLGFRTSNEKLF
TRBV30 14 AWSVRPGLSNQPQH
TRBV15 13 ATSSGLAGYNEQF
TRBV5-1 13 ASSQTGGNEEKLF
TRBV11-3 13 ASSLGLAGAGTQY
TRBV6-1 13 ASSVVAGVTGELF
TRBV5-1 13 ASSGTSGKGNEQF
TRBV30 12 AWSWGRTGDGYT
TRBV5-1 12 ASSLEEGRTEAF
TRBV28 14 ASSLSQVGGNQPQH
TRBV25-1 11 ASRKDSSYEQY
TRBV19 14 ASSPLTSGRSDEQF
TRBV15 12 ATSFTGGKNIQY
TRBV4-1 13 ASSQEATRNQPQH
TRBV5-4 15 ASSFARTGYMNTEAF
TRBV18 15 ASSLGTAGQSSYEQY
TRBV2 13 ASSRITGGNEKLF
TRBV4-3 12 ASSQEGGAYGYT
TRBV6-5 13 ASSVDSISNQPQH
TRBV13 15 ASSLRQGAHFNTEAF